These 23 T cell receptor beta chains share one sample of origin, sequenced in a study of tumor-infiltrating lymphocytes in primary liver carcinoma. DNA and RNA were both co-extracted from approximately 20-30 mg of bulk tissue that had not been sorted. TCR beta cDNA came from approximately 490 ng total RNA, primed with a constant-region primer. Three nested multiplex PCR rounds of slightly modified ARM-PCR generated TCR beta libraries. PCR rounds one and two used TRBV1-TRBV30 forward primers with a C-beta reverse primer for 10 cycles each. TCRdb ran MiXCR on the multiplex PCR reads and lists one entry per CDR3 protein. The table shows fewer than 150,000 distinct CDR3 sequences, with around 62% occurring only once. Sequenced: liver tumor tissue from sampling region 1. Stated subset: tumor region T1, superior pole. Every receptor here comes from an older woman with primary liver carcinoma and hepatitis B virus infection.

This clonotype was seen repeatedly, ten times or more. The rearrangement links TRBV29-1 to TRBJ2-6; D not certain. The CDR3 runs to 12 residues. The ends were cut back, 4 bases at V and 1 base at J, with 2 bases in the middle. Germline lookup yields CDR1 SQVTM and CDR2 ANQGSEA. This CDR3 reads CSVGSGANVLTF. The CDR3, as DNA: TGCAGCGTTGGGTCTGGGGCCAACGTCCTGACTTTC. Drawing the rest from reference TRBV29-1 and TRBJ2-6, the complete variable domain is SAVISQKPSRDICQRGTSLTIQCQVDSQVTMMFWYRQQPGQSLTLIATANQGSEATYESGFVIDKFPISRPNLTFSTLTVSNMSPEDSSIYLCSVGSGANVLTFGAGSRLTVL.

This sequence joins TRBV28 and TRBJ2-7; D is possibly TRBD1 or TRBD2 (6 bases each). The CDR3 is 15 residues long. Germline lookup yields CDR1 MDHEN and CDR2 SYDVKM. In nucleotides, the CDR3 is TGTGCTTCAACGGGACGGGGGCACGACTCCTACGAGCAGTACTTC. This codes for CASTGRGHDSYEQYF.

For this clonotype: One end of the junction is discordant with germline, which a read error may explain. The gene calls are TRBV11-2 and TRBJ2-1; unclear D gene. The CDR3 has 14 amino acids. CDR1 SGHAT and CDR2 FQNNGV come from the germline V gene. This CDR3 reads CTSSLDTQRNEQFF. CDR3 nucleotides: TGTACCAGCAGCTTAGATACCCAACGTAATGAACAGTTCTTC.

This clonotype occurred a few times. This may be a read error: a much more frequent sequence differs by one nucleotide. This chain links TRBV6-6 with TRBJ2-1, with D tentatively TRBD1 or TRBD2 (6 bases each). There are 16 residues in the CDR3. The germline V gene has CDR1 MNHNY and CDR2 SVGAGI (reference sequence). The CDR3 DNA reads TGTGTCAGCAGTTACTCGTTGGGGGGCTATCGGGATGAGCAGTTCTTC. Amino acids: CVSSYSLGGYRDEQFF.

This clonotype has ten or more counts. The chain links TRBV29-1 to TRBJ2-3, with 8 bases lining up with TRBD1. CDR1 SQVTM and CDR2 ANQGSEA come from the germline V gene. This CDR3 region has 13 residues. CDR3 sequence: CASQGVAADTQYF. The DNA for the CDR3 is TGCGCCTCACAGGGGGTCGCGGCAGATACGCAGTATTTT.

By share, this clonotype ranks as medium-sized (0.01 to 0.1%). The chain combines TRBV11-2 with TRBJ2-7; D may be TRBD2 (5 bases). There are 16 residues in the CDR3. In germline, CDR1 is SGHAT, CDR2 FQNNGV. Trimming left V 1 base short and J 7 bases short, with 20 bases between. The CDR3 bases are TGTGCCAGCAGCTTAGGGCTCACAGCGGTGGATGGGGAGCAGTACTTC. Amino acid sequence: CASSLGLTAVDGEQYF.

This clonotype was counted many times. This sequence joins TRBV11-2 and TRBJ2-7, with 7 bases lining up with TRBD1. The CDR3 runs to 17 residues. The trim removed 7 bases at V and 0 bases at J, leaving 15 bases unmatched. Germline CDR1 reads SGHAT; CDR2 reads FQNNGV. The CDR3 loop reads CASTPTYTGASSYEQYF. In DNA form, the CDR3 reads TGTGCCAGCACTCCAACCTATACAGGGGCTAGCTCCTACGAGCAGTACTTC.

Comments on this clonotype: Being one base from a much bigger clone, this may be a read error. This chain uses TRBV28 with TRBJ1-2; D call uncertain. Germline values: CDR1 MDHEN, CDR2 SYDVKM. The germline V and J ends were trimmed by 2 bases and 10 bases, with 11 bases remaining between them. The CDR3 sequence is 12 residues long. CDR3 bases: TGTGCCAGCAGTTTAGCCCAAGATGACTACACCTTC. As protein: CASSLAQDDYTF.

The chain carries TRBV5-1 and TRBJ2-3; 10 nucleotides match TRBD2. The CDR3 sequence is 19 residues long. The J segment lost 2 bases and the V segment lost 5 bases, leaving 17 bases of the junction unmatched. Germline CDR1 SGHRS, CDR2 YFSETQ. CDR3 in DNA: TGCGCCAGCAGTCACCTTCGGGCTAGCGGGAGTTGGGACACAGATACGCAGTATTTT. Amino acid sequence: CASSHLRASGSWDTDTQYF.

This clonotype occurred many times. This rearrangement joins TRBV6-5 to TRBJ2-1; D possibly corresponds to TRBD2 (5 bases). CDR3 length equals 18 residues. V was cut by 2 bases and J by 0 bases, with 17 bases left in between. Germline V gene data show CDR1 as MNHEY and CDR2 as SVGAGI. The CDR3 DNA reads TGTGCCAGCAGTTACATCCCCAGCGGAGTGGGCTCCTACAATGAGCAGTTCTTC. This encodes CASSYIPSGVGSYNEQFF.

The chain joins TRBV29-1 to TRBJ2-4, with 8 positions matching TRBD2. The CDR3 has 13 amino acids. CDR1 and CDR2 (germline): SQVTM, ANQGSEA. J was trimmed by 6 bases and V by 7 bases; bases with no gene match: 8. The CDR3 here is CSARTGGGNIQYF. As DNA, the CDR3 is TGCAGCGCCCGGACGGGGGGGGGAAACATTCAGTACTTC.

As for this clonotype: The junction differs from germline at one of its ends, possibly a read error. The chain carries TRBV5-1 and TRBJ1-6; D not certain. Germline V gene sequence: CDR1 SGHRS, CDR2 YFSETQ. CDR3 length: 17 amino acids. The CDR3 reads CASSLGGSSSYNLPLHF. The CDR3 DNA sequence: TGCGCCAGCAGCTTGGGCGGCAGTAGCTCCTATAATTTACCCCTCCACTTT.

The genes are TRBV6-1 and TRBJ2-5; D is undetermined. The CDR3 consists of 11 residues. Trimming stripped 8 bases from V and 1 base from J, with 5 bases between. CDR1 is MNHNS, CDR2 SASEGT, per germline. CDR3 region: CASVIQETQYF. The CDR3 DNA sequence: TGTGCCAGCGTTATCCAAGAGACCCAGTACTTC.

About this clonotype itself: The CDR3 ends on some other residue instead of the conserved phenylalanine or tryptophan, so this is likely a read error. The CDR3 nucleotides are TGCAGCGTTTTCCTTCAGGGCAGAAGCCCCATGAACACTGAAGCTTTCTAT. Its protein product is CSVFLQGRSPMNTEAFY. The V and J genes are TRBV29-1 and TRBJ1-1; D may be TRBD1 (5 bases). CDR1 is SQVTM, CDR2 ANQGSEA, per germline. CDR3 length: 17 residues. V lost 5 bases, J lost 0 bases, and 22 bases lay in between.

Comments on this clonotype: One end of the junction fails to match germline, which may point to a read error. This chain connects TRBV4-1 to TRBJ2-6; unclear D gene. Germline loops: CDR1 MGHRA, CDR2 YSYEKL. The CDR3 runs to 17 residues. CDR3 region: CARSQEPQDSGANVLTF. CDR3 DNA: TGCGCCAGGAGCCAAGAACCACAAGACTCTGGGGCCAACGTCCTGACTTTC.

This clonotype was recorded a few times. The missing conserved phenylalanine or tryptophan at the end of this CDR3 makes a read error likely. V gene TRBV30 combines with J gene TRBJ1-2; D is undetermined. Trimming shortened V by 5 bases and J by 7 bases, and 11 bases separated the two germline ends. This CDR3 comprises 11 residues. Germline-derived CDR1 and CDR2 are GTSNPN and SVGIG (reference sequence). CDR3 protein: CAWGGLGGYTS. CDR3 bases: TGTGCCTGGGGTGGGCTTGGTGGCTACACCTCC.

The sample holds one count of this clonotype. Compared with germline, one end of the junction differs, possibly owing to a read error. This chain connects TRBV13 to TRBJ1-1; 7 bases fit TRBD1. CDR1 and CDR2 from the germline V gene are PRHDT and FYEKMQ (reference sequence). The CDR3 spans 15 residues. The CDR3 protein is CTSSYLTGRDTEAFF. As DNA, the CDR3 is TGTACCAGCAGCTACCTGACAGGGAGGGACACTGAAGCTTTCTTT. Full variable domain (outside the CDR3, taken from reference TRBV13 and TRBJ1-1): AAGVIQSPRHLIKEKRETATLKCYPIPRHDTVYWYQQGPGQDPQFLISFYEKMQSDKGSIPDRFSAQQFSDYHSELNMSSLELGDSALYFCTSSYLTGRDTEAFFGQGTRLTVV.

As regards this clonotype: A read error may produce the germline difference seen at one junction end. The rearrangement links TRBV4-1 to TRBJ1-3, with D hard to call. Per germline, CDR1 MGHRA and CDR2 YSYEKL. CDR3 size: 13 residues. The CDR3 coding sequence is TGCGCCAGCAGCCAAACTTGGGGAAGCACCATGTATTTT. As protein: CASSQTWGSTMYF.

About this clonotype: This may come from a read error, since a much larger clone is one base off. V is TRBV29-1 and J is TRBJ1-1, with no clear D. Germline CDR1 reads SQVTM; CDR2 reads ANQGSEA. The length of the CDR3 is 10 residues. CDR3 in amino acids: CRAAIDEAFF. In nucleotides, the CDR3 is TGCAGGGCCGCCATAGATGAAGCTTTCTTT. Drawing the rest from reference TRBV29-1 and TRBJ1-1, the complete variable domain is SAVISQKPSRDICQRGTSLTIQCQVDSQVTMMFWYRQQPGQSLTLIATANQGSEATYESGFVIDKFPISRPNLTFSTLTVSNMSPEDSSIYLCRAAIDEAFFGQGTRLTVV.

Notes on this clonotype: The CDR3 carries no conserved terminal phenylalanine or tryptophan, so it likely arises from a read error. The chain has TRBV11-1 and TRBJ2-1, with 10 bases fitting TRBD2. The CDR3 covers 14 residues. Germline-derived CDR1 and CDR2 are SGHAT and FQDESV (reference sequence). V gave up 5 bases and J gave up 12 bases; unmatched junction bases: 10. Here the CDR3 reads CASSDGLAVYVQFL. Written as DNA, the CDR3 is TGTGCCAGCAGCGACGGACTAGCGGTCTATGTGCAGTTCCTC.

Comments on this clonotype: The final CDR3 position lacks the conserved phenylalanine or tryptophan, pointing to a likely read error. The CDR3 DNA sequence: TGTGCCAGCAGCTTAGCAGGGGGCACCTGTGAGCTGTTTTAT. It yields the protein CASSLAGGTCELFY. The chain links TRBV11-3 to TRBJ2-2; 8 positions agree with TRBD1. Germline CDR1 SGHNT, CDR2 YENEEA. The V gene end was trimmed by 1 base and the J gene end by 11 bases; junction bases not matched to a gene: 6. The length of the CDR3 is 14 residues.

Comments on this clonotype: This could be a read error, since a much larger clone is one nucleotide away. The DNA of the CDR3 is TGCAGCGTTGTAAGAGGAGGGAGTACGGATACGCAGTATTTT. Its translation: CSVVRGGSTDTQYF. The chain joins TRBV29-1 to TRBJ2-3; tentatively, D is TRBD2 (6 bases). Germline V gives CDR1 SQVTM, CDR2 ANQGSEA. The V end lost 4 bases, the J end lost 6 bases, and 17 bases lay between the germline ends. This CDR3 is 14 amino acids long.

This clonotype was observed a handful of times. The chain employs TRBV28 and TRBJ2-1; TRBD2 agrees at 9 bases. V shed 8 bases, J shed 4 bases, and the junction held 12 bases outside the gene matches. The length of the CDR3 is 16 residues. CDR1 and CDR2 (germline): MDHEN, SYDVKM. The CDR3 loop is CASRTTAGGGYNEQFF. CDR3 nucleotides: TGTGCCAGCCGAACCACGGCGGGAGGGGGATACAATGAGCAGTTCTTC.